One sample yielded the 16 T cell receptor beta chains listed below, sequenced in a study of blood T cell repertoires in COVID-19. This table comes from immunoSEQ multiplex PCR, and its TCRdb copy is limited to in-frame clones, with some not included. The repertoire holds 97,000 or so clones, with around 90% as singletons. The specimen sequenced was peripheral blood. The receptor set was obtained from a woman aged 50 to 60 with COVID-19, enrolled during active disease.

The J gene is TRBJ1-1, the V gene TRBV2, with D uncertain. The CDR3 sequence is 12 residues long. CDR1 is SNHLY, CDR2 FYNNEI, per germline. The V end was cut by 7 bases, the J end by 5 bases, with 11 bases between. CDR3: CASTDLGTEAFF. The CDR3 nucleotides read TGTGCCAGCACTGACCTCGGGACTGAAGCTTTCTTT.

This rearrangement joins TRBV10-2 to TRBJ1-3; 8 positions agree with TRBD1. After removal of 6 bases from V and 0 bases from J, the junction contained 10 bases not matched to a gene. The germline CDR1 and CDR2 sequences are WSHSY and SAAADI. The CDR3 has 17 amino acids. CDR3 in DNA: TGCGCCAGCAGCACAAAGCCGGACAGGGACTCTGGAAACACCATATATTTT. Protein: CASSTKPDRDSGNTIYF.

The V gene is TRBV2, the J gene TRBJ1-4; D is undetermined. V was cut by 4 bases and J by 4 bases, with 10 bases left in between. The length of the CDR3 is 14 residues. Germline CDR1 is SNHLY and CDR2 is FYNNEI. The CDR3 DNA is TGTGCCAGCAGTGGAGAAAGTCTTAATGAAAAACTGTTTTTT. Residues: CASSGESLNEKLFF.

The chain is built from TRBV7-2 and TRBJ2-2; a weak D match, TRBD1 (6 bases). The CDR3 sequence is 14 residues long. Germline CDR1 reads SGHTA; CDR2 reads FQGNSA. Trimming stripped 2 bases from V and 7 bases from J, with 11 bases between. This chain's CDR3 is CASSLKQGDGELFF. The CDR3 DNA sequence: TGTGCCAGCAGCTTAAAACAGGGTGACGGGGAGCTGTTTTTT.

The rearrangement links TRBV4-3 to TRBJ2-3, with 9 bases lining up with TRBD2. CDR1 and CDR2 (germline): LGHNA, YSLEER. Trimming cost V 0 bases and J 3 bases; bases outside gene matches: 16. This CDR3 has 20 residues. The CDR3 is CASSQDRSSLAGGITDTQYF. CDR3 coding DNA: TGCGCCAGCAGCCAAGATCGGTCCTCCCTGGCGGGGGGGATAACAGATACGCAGTATTTT.

The V call is TRBV24-1, the J call TRBJ2-1, with 10 positions matching TRBD2. CDR1 KGHDR and CDR2 SFDVKD come from the germline V gene. V dropped 6 bases and J dropped 9; count of bases not matched to a gene: 13. The CDR3 length is 16 residues. This CDR3 is CATSLPGAGGPGEQFF. The DNA for the CDR3 is TGTGCCACCAGTCTACCTGGAGCGGGGGGGCCGGGTGAGCAGTTCTTC.

The CDR3 protein is CASSSSGDSTDTQYF. In DNA form, the CDR3 reads TGCGCCAGCAGCTCCTCGGGGGATAGCACAGATACGCAGTATTTT. This chain links TRBV5-1 with TRBJ2-3; possible D gene TRBD2, 6 bases. The CDR3 has 15 amino acids. Trimming stripped 3 bases from V and 0 bases from J, with 11 bases between. Per the germline V gene, CDR1 is SGHRS and CDR2 is YFSETQ. Supplemented by reference TRBV5-1 and TRBJ2-3, the full variable domain reads KAGVTQTPRYLIKTRGQQVTLSCSPISGHRSVSWYQQTPGQGLQFLFEYFSETQRNKGNFPGRFSGRQFSNSRSEMNVSTLELGDSALYLCASSSSGDSTDTQYFGPGTRLTVL.

Comments on this clone: The same CDR3 can be traced to other DNA sequences in this sample. The V and J genes are TRBV6-6 and TRBJ1-2; 8 bases align to TRBD1. The CDR3 runs to 13 residues. The ends lost 4 bases at V and 3 bases at J; junction bases unmatched: 1. CDR1 and CDR2 (germline): MNHNY, SVGAGI (reference sequence). CDR3 bases: TGTGCCAGCAGTTCAGGGGGCGACTATGGCTACACCTTC. It is translated as CASSSGGDYGYTF.

In its sample, this clone was seen once. The rearrangement uses TRBV19 and TRBJ2-3; 8 nucleotides agree with TRBD1. The CDR3 sequence is 15 residues long. Trimming at V came to 8 bases and at J to 1 base, leaving 8 bases not matched to a gene. Germline assignment: CDR1 LNHDA and CDR2 SQIVND (reference sequence). The CDR3 DNA reads TGTGCCAGTCTTAATGGACAGGGTGGCACAGATACGCAGTATTTT. This encodes CASLNGQGGTDTQYF.

The rearrangement uses TRBV18 and TRBJ1-1; 9 nucleotides line up with TRBD1. This CDR3 region has 13 residues. Germline V gene sequence: CDR1 KGHSH, CDR2 LQKENI. J lost 5 bases, V lost 5 bases, and 3 bases had no gene match. The CDR3 DNA is TGTGCCAGCTCAGGACAGGGGAGAACTGAAGCTTTCTTT. Translating it yields CASSGQGRTEAFF. Full variable domain (missing parts from reference TRBV18 and TRBJ1-1): NAGVMQNPRHLVRRRGQEARLRCSPMKGHSHVYWYRQLPEEGLKFMVYLQKENIIDESGMPKERFSAEFPKEGPSILRIQQVVRGDSAAYFCASSGQGRTEAFFGQGTRLTVV.

The chain is built from TRBV28 and TRBJ1-2, with 8 nucleotides matching TRBD1. The CDR3 has 14 residues. Germline loops: CDR1 MDHEN, CDR2 SYDVKM. The V gene end was trimmed by 6 bases and the J gene end by 2 bases; junction bases not matched to a gene: 5. Written as DNA, the CDR3 is TGTGCCAGCAGACCGGACAGGGTCAACTATGGCTACACCTTC. Translated, it gives CASRPDRVNYGYTF.

The chain is built from TRBV11-2 and TRBJ1-2, with 7 bases aligning to TRBD1. CDR1 and CDR2 (germline): SGHAT, FQNNGV. V dropped 5 bases and J dropped 6; count of bases not matched to a gene: 6. The CDR3 totals 13 residues. The CDR3 reads CASSHAQGHGYTF. For the CDR3, the DNA is TGTGCCAGCAGCCACGCACAGGGGCATGGCTACACCTTC.

This clone is medium-sized by share. The gene calls are TRBV2 and TRBJ2-1; TRBD2 agrees at 9 bases. After removal of 7 bases from V and 9 bases from J, the junction contained 10 bases not matched to a gene. Germline-derived CDR1 and CDR2 are SNHLY and FYNNEI. The CDR3 extends over 14 amino acids. CDR3 residues: CASIKGSGGFEQFF. CDR3 nucleotide sequence: TGTGCCAGCATCAAGGGGAGCGGGGGGTTTGAGCAGTTCTTC.

This clone was detected once. The gene calls are TRBV27 and TRBJ1-6; 8 nucleotides match TRBD1. The CDR3 is made up of 15 amino acids. Germline V gives CDR1 MNHEY, CDR2 SMNVEV (reference sequence). With 4 bases clipped from V and 8 bases from J, the junction kept 7 bases outside the gene matches. CDR3 residues: CASSSDRVLYSPLHF. CDR3 coding DNA: TGTGCCAGCAGTTCGGACAGGGTTCTCTATTCACCCCTCCACTTT.

The chain couples TRBV5-4 to TRBJ1-3; 10 nucleotides match TRBD1. V was clipped by 5 bases and J by 2 bases; unmatched bases: 4. Germline lookup yields CDR1 SGHNT and CDR2 YYREEE (reference sequence). The CDR3 runs to 15 residues. The CDR3 sequence: CASSTGTGAGNTIYF. In nucleotides, the CDR3 is TGTGCCAGCAGTACCGGGACAGGGGCTGGAAACACCATATATTTT.

The chain combines TRBV30 with TRBJ1-4; 8 positions match TRBD1. Germline V gene sequence: CDR1 GTSNPN, CDR2 SVGIG (reference sequence). This CDR3 has 14 residues. Trimming removed 4 bases from V and 4 bases from J; junction bases left unmatched: 5. In nucleotides, the CDR3 is TGTGCCTGGACCCCGGGACAGGTTAATGAAAAACTGTTTTTT. Translated, it gives CAWTPGQVNEKLFF.